Described below is a single TCR beta chain sequence and its context. Its specificity is unknown. These data are taken from a study of regulatory and conventional T cells in RAG deficiency. The study's findings and limits: Omenn CD25-high CD127-low cells may be activated cells, not true Tregs. Shannon entropy fell and Simpson indices rose in RAG-deficient patients. In Omenn syndrome, Treg and Tconv repertoires overlapped >85%.

TCRdb keeps only in-frame clones here, not all; method: immunoSEQ multiplex PCR. The sample lists tens of thousands of clones, 85% to 95% occurring once. Blood CD4+ CD25-high CD127-low regulatory T cells supplied the genomic DNA template. This sample was also put to use in a study of regulatory T cells. That paper states: The PCR used 52 TRBV and 13 TRBJ primers. In patients, unique TRB V-J pairs were restricted and V/J usage skewed, especially in Tregs.

The source material was Tregs sorted from blood. This TCR was sampled from a human donor in good health.

CDR3 coding DNA: TGCGCCAGCAGCCAAGGCCTGGACAGGGGCTATGGCTACACCTTC. It codes for CASSQGLDRGYGYTF. The V gene is TRBV4-1, the J gene TRBJ1-2; 9 nucleotides align to TRBD1. The V gene's germline CDR1 is MGHRA and CDR2 YSYEKL. This CDR3 contains 15 residues. Losses at the gene ends were 1 base for V and 4 bases for J; bases not matched to a gene: 4.